The 25 T cell receptor beta chains below all came from one sample that was sequenced in a study of blood T cell repertoires in COVID-19. Here immunoSEQ multiplex PCR was the method, and the copy in TCRdb shows in-frame clones only, minus some. This sample has some 270,000 clones, with about 91% found just once. Material: peripheral blood. The source is a woman in her forties who had recovered from COVID-19.

This chain uses TRBV18 with TRBJ2-7; 12 bases fit TRBD2. This CDR3 contains 16 residues. J was trimmed by 6 bases and V by 4 bases; bases with no gene match: 10. CDR1 is KGHSH and CDR2 is LQKENI in the germline V gene. The CDR3 coding sequence is TGTGCCAGCTCACTAAGACTAGCGGGAGACCAGGGCGAGCAGTACGTC. Translating gives CASSLRLAGDQGEQYV.

V usage is TRBV2 and J usage is TRBJ2-3; TRBD1 agrees at 11 bases. CDR1 and CDR2 from the germline V gene are SNHLY and FYNNEI. This CDR3 is built from 15 residues. The V gene end was trimmed by 9 bases and the J gene end by 4 bases; junction bases not matched to a gene: 9. The CDR3 bases are TGTGCCAGGTCAGACCGGGACAGGGGGTCAGATACGCAGTATTTT. Amino acids: CARSDRDRGSDTQYF.

The chain is built from TRBV14 and TRBJ2-1; D remains unclear. The V and J ends lost 0 bases and 4 bases respectively, with 13 bases between them. The CDR3 length is 16 residues. Germline values: CDR1 SGHDN, CDR2 FVKESK. In DNA, the CDR3 is TGTGCCAGCAGCCAAGATGCTAGGTCGATTTACAATGAGCAGTTCTTC. The encoded protein is CASSQDARSIYNEQFF.

There are a few counts of this clone. This chain's CDR3 is CASSQQSGSPLHF. The CDR3 DNA sequence: TGTGCCAGCAGCCAACAATCGGGTTCACCCCTCCACTTT. The chain combines TRBV7-9 with TRBJ1-6; D is undetermined. Germline CDR1 and CDR2: SEHNR and FQNEAQ (reference sequence). Trimming removed 5 bases from V and 9 bases from J, with 11 bases in between. This CDR3 comprises 13 residues.

The DNA for the CDR3 is TGCGCCAGCAGCTTAGGACTAGCGGGGGGGCCCAGTGAGACCCAGTACTTC. Amino acids: CASSLGLAGGPSETQYF. J is TRBJ2-5 and V is TRBV5-1, with TRBD2 identical over 15 bases. The CDR3 loop spans 17 amino acids. V shed 2 bases, J shed 5 bases, and the junction held 7 bases outside the gene matches. CDR1 and CDR2 (germline): SGHRS, YFSETQ.

The chain employs TRBV2 and TRBJ1-6; tentatively, D is TRBD1 (6 bases). The CDR3 spans 14 residues. The germline gives CDR1 SNHLY, CDR2 FYNNEI. V was shortened by 10 bases and J by 8 bases, with 18 bases between the two germline ends. CDR3 in amino acids: CATMREGVYSPLHF. The CDR3 DNA sequence: TGTGCCACCATGAGGGAGGGGGTTTATTCACCCCTCCACTTT.

This clone was seen a single time. The chain carries TRBV7-3 and TRBJ2-5, with 7 bases matching TRBD2. The germline gives CDR1 SGHTA, CDR2 FQGTGA. This CDR3 has 13 residues. V shed 5 bases and J 5 bases; nucleotides not matched to a gene: 5. The DNA for the CDR3 is TGTGCCAGCAGCAGCGGGGCGAGGGAGACCCAGTACTTC. It specifies CASSSGARETQYF.

This clone was recorded only once. The V call is TRBV7-2, the J call TRBJ2-1, with a weak D call TRBD2 (6 bases). Trimming cost V 1 base and J 7 bases, with 11 bases left between them. The CDR3 is 14 residues long. Looked up from germline, CDR1 is SGHTA and CDR2 is FQGNSA. The CDR3 coding sequence is TGTGCCAGCAGCTTAGTCGGGAGTTTGAATGAGCAGTTCTTC. Translation: CASSLVGSLNEQFF.

This clone was observed once. The chain links TRBV9 to TRBJ1-5, with 8 bases aligning to TRBD1. Germline values: CDR1 SGDLS, CDR2 YYNGEE. V was pared by 0 bases and J by 5 bases, with 4 bases of the junction left unmatched. This CDR3 comprises 15 residues. The CDR3 sequence: CASSVGVTGDQPQHF. CDR3 sequence (DNA): TGTGCCAGCAGCGTAGGGGTGACAGGGGATCAGCCCCAGCATTTT.

The sample holds one count of this clone. The rearrangement joins TRBV3-1 (or the pseudogene TRBV3-2) to TRBJ2-1; TRBD2 aligns across 9 bases. The CDR3 contains 14 residues. Germline V gene data show CDR1 as LGHDT and CDR2 as YNNKEL (reference sequence). J gave up 10 bases and V 2 bases, and 6 bases lay outside the gene matches. The CDR3 reads CASSQRGGGGEQFF. In DNA form, the CDR3 reads TGTGCCAGCAGCCAACGCGGGGGGGGAGGAGAGCAGTTCTTC.

This chain joins TRBV7-2 and TRBJ1-1; D ambiguous. Germline V lookup: CDR1 SGHTA, CDR2 FQGNSA. The CDR3 runs 15 residues. The V and J ends lost 7 bases and 0 bases respectively, with 15 bases between them. The CDR3 nucleotides read TGTGCCAGCAACCGCCAAAGGACTGTGAACACTGAAGCTTTCTTT. Translated, it gives CASNRQRTVNTEAFF.

The J gene is TRBJ2-1, the V gene TRBV3-1 (or the pseudogene TRBV3-2); 8 bases line up with TRBD1. Trimming cost V 6 bases and J 3 bases; bases outside gene matches: 7. Germline loops: CDR1 LGHDT, CDR2 YNNKEL (reference sequence). CDR3 length: 15 residues. The CDR3 protein is CASSPRDRFYNEQFF. CDR3 DNA: TGTGCCAGCAGTCCCCGGGACAGGTTCTACAATGAGCAGTTCTTC.

The J gene is TRBJ2-2, the V gene TRBV30; the match to TRBD2 covers 8 bases. Germline values: CDR1 GTSNPN, CDR2 SVGIG (reference sequence). The CDR3 totals 14 residues. V shed 2 bases, J shed 6 bases, and the junction held 5 bases outside the gene matches. The CDR3, as DNA: TGTGCCTGGAGTCCAGCGGGAGTAGCCGGGGAGCTGTTTTTT. Translation: CAWSPAGVAGELFF.

The V and J genes are TRBV7-8 and TRBJ2-3; 8 bases map to TRBD1. The CDR3 length is 16 residues. The germline CDR1 and CDR2 sequences are SGHVS and FQNEAQ. V lost 0 bases and J lost 0; bases outside the gene matches: 2. CDR3 in DNA: TGTGCCAGCAGCTTAGCCAGGGGGCTAAGCACAGATACGCAGTATTTT. Protein: CASSLARGLSTDTQYF.

This clone was picked up one time. J is TRBJ1-4 and V is TRBV3-1 (or the pseudogene TRBV3-2); 8 nucleotides match TRBD1. CDR3 length: 15 residues. J lost 3 bases, V lost 0 bases, and 0 bases had no gene match. In germline, CDR1 is LGHDT, CDR2 YNNKEL (reference sequence). The CDR3 loop reads CASSQEDRANEKLFF. The CDR3 DNA reads as TGTGCCAGCAGCCAAGAGGACAGGGCTAATGAAAAACTGTTTTTT.

The V call is TRBV5-1, the J call TRBJ2-1; TRBD2 matches 11 bases. The CDR3 sequence is 15 residues long. The germline gives CDR1 SGHRS, CDR2 YFSETQ. V was pared by 3 bases and J by 5 bases, with 4 bases of the junction left unmatched. Here the CDR3 reads CASSSVAGGNNEQFF. For the CDR3, the DNA is TGCGCCAGCAGCTCCGTAGCGGGGGGGAACAATGAGCAGTTCTTC.

The chain links TRBV5-1 to TRBJ1-1; D is ambiguous. Germline CDR1 reads SGHRS; CDR2 reads YFSETQ. V lost 4 bases, J lost 12 bases, and 19 bases lay in between. The CDR3 extends over 13 amino acids. The CDR3: CASSQDYNVGSFF. The CDR3 DNA sequence: TGCGCCAGCAGCCAGGACTATAATGTTGGATCTTTCTTT. The variable domain in full, completed from reference TRBV5-1 and TRBJ1-1, reads KAGVTQTPRYLIKTRGQQVTLSCSPISGHRSVSWYQQTPGQGLQFLFEYFSETQRNKGNFPGRFSGRQFSNSRSEMNVSTLELGDSALYLCASSQDYNVGSFFGQGTRLTVV.

The J gene is TRBJ1-2, the V gene TRBV28; the D gene is possibly TRBD1 (6 bases). Germline V gene sequence: CDR1 MDHEN, CDR2 SYDVKM. The germline V and J ends were trimmed by 5 bases and 4 bases, with 11 bases remaining between them. The CDR3 extends over 13 amino acids. CDR3 nucleotides: TGTGCCAGCAGTCTAAGGACAGTCTATGGCTACACCTTC. This encodes CASSLRTVYGYTF.

This clone was picked up one time. V gene TRBV29-1 combines with J gene TRBJ1-1; 7 nucleotides match TRBD1. CDR1 and CDR2 (germline): SQVTM, ANQGSEA. The CDR3 length is 13 residues. Losses at the gene ends were 6 bases for V and 5 bases for J; bases not matched to a gene: 9. This chain's CDR3 is CSVGDRSGTEAFF. DNA of the CDR3: TGCAGCGTGGGGGACAGAAGCGGGACTGAAGCTTTCTTT.

Comments on this clone: Other DNA sequences in the sample encode the same CDR3. The rearrangement uses TRBV7-2 and TRBJ2-5, with D unresolved. Germline values: CDR1 SGHTA, CDR2 FQGNSA. V was clipped by 5 bases and J by 0 bases, with 7 bases between them. The CDR3 sequence is 13 residues long. The CDR3 here is CASSNYNQETQYF. For the CDR3, the DNA is TGTGCCAGCAGCAATTATAACCAAGAGACCCAGTACTTC.

This CDR3 reads CASSLGGQTYGYTF. CDR3 DNA sequence: TGTGCCAGCAGCTTAGGGGGACAGACATATGGCTACACCTTC. The chain uses TRBV7-2 and TRBJ1-2; 7 bases are shared with TRBD1. Germline V gene sequence: CDR1 SGHTA, CDR2 FQGNSA. The CDR3 extends over 14 amino acids. Trimming removed 1 base from V and 5 bases from J; junction bases left unmatched: 4.

The chain recombines TRBV6-2 or TRBV6-3 with TRBJ2-2; no definite D call. The CDR3 has 13 residues. V was cut by 4 bases and J by 4 bases, with 7 bases left in between. CDR1 is MNHEY and CDR2 is SVGEGT in the germline V gene. CDR3: CASSFLSTGELFF. The CDR3 region has the DNA TGTGCCAGCAGTTTTTTGAGCACCGGGGAGCTGTTTTTT.

V gene TRBV19 combines with J gene TRBJ1-5, with D possibly matching TRBD1 (5 bases). The V end was cut by 1 base, the J end by 5 bases, with 12 bases between. Germline V CDR1 and CDR2: LNHDA, SQIVND (reference sequence). This CDR3 comprises 15 residues. CDR3 in amino acids: CASSIGAGRDQPQHF. The CDR3, as DNA: TGTGCCAGTAGTATAGGGGCAGGGAGGGATCAGCCCCAGCATTTT.

This rearrangement joins TRBV19 to TRBJ2-2; D not certain. The CDR3 contains 14 residues. V was clipped by 7 bases and J by 5 bases, with 14 bases between them. CDR1 LNHDA and CDR2 SQIVND come from the germline V gene (reference sequence). Here the CDR3 DNA reads TGTGCCAGTACCGCTTACCGCGGTACCGGGGAGCTGTTTTTT. Amino acid sequence: CASTAYRGTGELFF.

The chain links TRBV18 to TRBJ2-5; maybe TRBD1 (6 bases). CDR1 and CDR2 from the germline V gene are KGHSH and LQKENI. Trimming removed 3 bases at V and 5 bases at J, with 16 bases between. This CDR3 is built from 15 residues. The CDR3 DNA sequence: TGTGCCAGCTCACCCCAACAGGGTAAAGGGGAGACCCAGTACTTC. This sequence encodes CASSPQQGKGETQYF. The full variable domain, rest sourced from reference TRBV18 and TRBJ2-5, is NAGVMQNPRHLVRRRGQEARLRCSPMKGHSHVYWYRQLPEEGLKFMVYLQKENIIDESGMPKERFSAEFPKEGPSILRIQQVVRGDSAAYFCASSPQQGKGETQYFGPGTRLLVL.